This T cell receptor (beta chain) was sequenced during a study of T cell clonality in common variable immunodeficiency. There are 15 residues in the CDR3. The V gene end was trimmed by 5 bases and the J gene end by 3 bases; junction bases not matched to a gene: 4. The V gene's germline CDR1 is GTSNPN and CDR2 SVGIG (reference sequence). Here immunoSEQ multiplex PCR was the method, and the copy in TCRdb shows in-frame clones only, minus some. This repertoire holds about 43,000 clones, and none appear only once. This clone was detected many times. The read terminates 3 residues ahead of where the CDR3 ends, so the germline J gene completes it.

This TCR was recovered from a person aged 18 to 69 in good health. The J gene is TRBJ2-3, the V gene TRBV30; the match to TRBD2 covers 14 bases. Input material: peripheral blood mononuclear cells. The sequenced CDR3 bases are TGTGCCTGGTCAAGACTAGCGGGGGGGACAGATACG. It is translated as CAWSRLAGGTDT. The whole CDR3 reads CAWSRLAGGTDTQYF.